This passage covers 7 T cell receptor beta chains from one sample sequenced in a study of regulatory T cells in long-lasting Graves disease. According to the study, TCR beta libraries were built with iRepertoire HTBI primers and CDR3-region Arm-PCR. Using its own MiXCR run on the multiplex PCR reads, TCRdb lists one record per CDR3 protein. The sample carries some 500,000 distinct CDR3 sequences, 16% recorded once. Sample time point: newly diagnosed GD, antithyroid drugs for less than 3 months. The TCR library was made from RNA that had been extracted from PBMCs in TRIzol. These data were also reused for a study on T cells in Graves' hyperthyroidism and ophthalmopathy.

Sequencing used peripheral blood mononuclear cells (PBMCs), obtained at new diagnosis, from a patient treated with antithyroid drugs. These receptors all stem from a middle-aged woman with Graves disease.

This clonotype has ten or more counts. The chain joins TRBV10-3 to TRBJ2-7; D ambiguous. Germline loops: CDR1 ENHRY, CDR2 SYGVKD. Trimming left V 7 bases short and J 4 bases short, with 14 bases between. The CDR3 is 13 residues long. This CDR3 reads CAIIPGRGYEQYF. As DNA, the CDR3 is TGTGCCATCATCCCGGGCCGAGGTTACGAGCAGTACTTC.

The chain combines TRBV6-5 with TRBJ2-3; 16 bases are a match to TRBD2. This CDR3 has 18 residues. V was pared by 2 bases and J by 6 bases, with 8 bases of the junction left unmatched. Germline values: CDR1 MNHEY, CDR2 SVGAGI. CDR3 protein: CASSYPGTSGGARDTQYF. The DNA for the CDR3 is TGTGCCAGCAGTTACCCCGGGACTAGCGGGGGGGCCCGGGATACGCAGTATTTT.

The chain is built from TRBV12-5 and TRBJ1-5; D remains unclear. Germline assignment: CDR1 LGHNT and CDR2 FRNRAP. The V end lost 10 bases, the J end lost 0 bases, and 22 bases lay between the germline ends. This CDR3 spans 17 amino acids. The DNA of the CDR3 is TGTGCTAAACATTGGGGAGGGAGTTACGATAGCAATCAGCCCCAGCATTTT. Translated, it gives CAKHWGGSYDSNQPQHF.

This clonotype was seen at least ten times. The J gene is TRBJ1-6, the V gene TRBV11-2, with D unresolved. The germline V gene encodes CDR1 SGHAT and CDR2 FQNNGV. V was pared by 3 bases and J by 5 bases, with 8 bases between. This CDR3 comprises 14 residues. The CDR3 loop reads CASSFSLNNSPLHF. The CDR3 DNA follows: TGTGCCAGCAGCTTTTCGCTAAATAATTCACCCCTCCACTTT. The full variable domain, with the rest looked up from reference TRBV11-2 and TRBJ1-6, is EAGVAQSPRYKIIEKRQSVAFWCNPISGHATLYWYQQILGQGPKLLIQFQNNGVVDDSQLPKDRFSAERLKGVDSTLKIQPAKLEDSAVYLCASSFSLNNSPLHFGNGTRLTVT.

The DNA for the CDR3 is TGTGCCAGCAGTGTCCTAGGGACAGGCAAAGGGTACGAGCAGTACTTC. It specifies CASSVLGTGKGYEQYF. V and J are TRBV12-3 or TRBV12-4 and TRBJ2-7, with 8 bases that match TRBD1. The CDR3 consists of 16 residues. V shed 5 bases and J 4 bases; nucleotides not matched to a gene: 13.

This clonotype appeared many times. The V gene is TRBV3-1, the J gene TRBJ1-6, with TRBD1 as a possible D gene (6 bases). The CDR3 length is 14 residues. Germline V gene lookup returns CDR1 LGHDT and CDR2 YNNKEL (reference sequence). Trimming pared 7 bases from V and 6 bases from J, leaving 13 bases between. Here the CDR3 reads CASNVDRSNSPLHF. The CDR3 DNA reads TGTGCCAGCAATGTCGACAGGAGTAATTCACCCCTCCACTTT. The full variable domain, its missing parts supplied by reference TRBV3-1 and TRBJ1-6, is DTAVSQTPKYLVTQMGNDKSIKCEQNLGHDTMYWYKQDSKKFLKIMFSYNNKELIINETVPNRFSPKSPDKAHLNLHINSLELGDSAVYFCASNVDRSNSPLHFGNGTRLTVT.

This clonotype was observed many times. The chain joins TRBV6-1 to TRBJ2-7; tentative D call: TRBD1 (6 bases). The CDR3 is 16 residues long. The germline gives CDR1 MNHNS, CDR2 SASEGT. Trimming removed 6 bases at V and 0 bases at J, with 18 bases between. CDR3 DNA: TGTGCCAGCAGCACAAACAGGGCCCAAACCTCCTACGAGCAGTACTTC. Its protein product is CASSTNRAQTSYEQYF.